The 12 T cell receptor beta chains below come from one sample, sequenced in a study of blood T cell repertoires in COVID-19. The table came from immunoSEQ multiplex PCR; TCRdb's copy has only in-frame clones and leaves some out. Here the sample spans some 300,000 clones, roughly 89% being singletons. Source material: PBMCs or T cells enriched from blood (not recorded which). Receptors were obtained from a young woman with acute COVID-19.

The rearrangement joins TRBV29-1 to TRBJ1-1; the D gene is possibly TRBD1 (6 bases). V was clipped by 7 bases and J by 1 base, with 10 bases between them. CDR3 length: 12 amino acids. Germline CDR1 reads SQVTM; CDR2 reads ANQGSEA. This CDR3 reads CSGNRENTEAFF. The CDR3 DNA sequence: TGCAGCGGAAACAGGGAGAACACTGAAGCTTTCTTT.

The V and J genes are TRBV27 and TRBJ1-1; a possible D gene is TRBD1 (5 bases). The germline V gene has CDR1 MNHEY and CDR2 SMNVEV (reference sequence). CDR3 length: 15 amino acids. V shed 8 bases and J shed 5 bases, with 21 bases lying between them. Here the CDR3 reads CASGATGVGRTEAFF. CDR3 nucleotide sequence: TGTGCCAGCGGAGCCACAGGAGTAGGTAGGACTGAAGCTTTCTTT.

CDR3 bases: TGTGCCAGCAGTTACGAACAGGGACGGACTGAAGCTTTCTTT. As protein: CASSYEQGRTEAFF. This chain uses TRBV6-5 with TRBJ1-1; possibly TRBD1 for D (6 bases). The CDR3 loop spans 14 amino acids. Trimming took off 2 bases at V and 5 bases at J, with 12 bases between the two ends. From germline, CDR1 is MNHEY and CDR2 SVGAGI.

The chain couples TRBV19 to TRBJ2-2; possibly TRBD2 for D (6 bases). This CDR3 is 16 amino acids long. Germline CDR1 is LNHDA and CDR2 is SQIVND (reference sequence). The V end lost 3 bases, the J end lost 0 bases, and 11 bases lay between the germline ends. As DNA, the CDR3 is TGTGCCAGTAGTATGCGGAGGGCCGCGAACACCGGGGAGCTGTTTTTT. Residues: CASSMRRAANTGELFF.

The CDR3 bases are TGTGCCAGCAGTTTTAGTAGCGGCACTAGCACAGATACGCAGTATTTT. Translation gives CASSFSSGTSTDTQYF. This sequence joins TRBV27 and TRBJ2-3; TRBD2 is a possible D gene (6 bases). The CDR3 runs to 16 residues. The V end lost 3 bases, the J end lost 0 bases, and 13 bases lay between the germline ends. The germline CDR1 and CDR2 sequences are MNHEY and SMNVEV (reference sequence).

This clone was detected once. V gene TRBV9 combines with J gene TRBJ2-2; 10 bases are shared with TRBD2. J was trimmed by 5 bases and V by 3 bases; bases with no gene match: 7. The CDR3 runs to 16 residues. Germline values: CDR1 SGDLS, CDR2 YYNGEE. The CDR3 spells CASSAPSSGRTGELFF. The CDR3 DNA follows: TGTGCCAGCAGCGCCCCCTCTAGCGGGAGAACCGGGGAGCTGTTTTTT.

The chain couples TRBV28 to TRBJ2-3, with D perhaps matching TRBD2 (6 bases). V lost 3 bases and J lost 2, with 21 bases in between. CDR3 length equals 18 residues. The germline V gene has CDR1 MDHEN and CDR2 SYDVKM. CDR3 coding DNA: TGTGCCAGCAGTTTTCCCCGGAGAATGGGACTGAACACAGATACGCAGTATTTT. Its protein is CASSFPRRMGLNTDTQYF.

The V gene is TRBV13, the J gene TRBJ1-2, with D unclear. The germline V gene encodes CDR1 PRHDT and CDR2 FYEKMQ (reference sequence). The CDR3 consists of 13 residues. Trimming removed 5 bases at V and 4 bases at J, with 11 bases between. The CDR3 DNA is TGTGCCAGCAGCGCCCCGGGAAGCTATGGCTACACCTTC. Residues: CASSAPGSYGYTF.

This sequence joins TRBV9 and TRBJ1-2; TRBD1 aligns across 7 bases. CDR1 SGDLS and CDR2 YYNGEE come from the germline V gene. The ends lost 2 bases at V and 4 bases at J; junction bases unmatched: 8. The CDR3 sequence is 15 residues long. CDR3: CASSVGTAELYGYTF. The DNA for the CDR3 is TGTGCCAGCAGCGTTGGGACAGCGGAACTCTATGGCTACACCTTC.

The chain couples TRBV6-5 to TRBJ1-1, with a possible D match to TRBD1 (6 bases). Germline-derived CDR1 and CDR2 are MNHEY and SVGAGI. With 8 bases removed from V and 1 base from J, the gap between germline ends came to 14 bases. CDR3 length equals 14 residues. Here the CDR3 DNA reads TGTGCCAGCTCAGAAAGGGGGGGGAACACTGAAGCTTTCTTT. Protein: CASSERGGNTEAFF.

The CDR3 sequence is CASSFGRSYGYTF. As DNA, the CDR3 is TGTGCCAGCAGTTTCGGTCGCTCCTATGGCTACACCTTC. This rearrangement joins TRBV28 to TRBJ1-2; D is unclear. V lost 3 bases to trimming and J lost 4 bases, with 9 bases between them. The germline V gene encodes CDR1 MDHEN and CDR2 SYDVKM. This CDR3 is 13 amino acids long.

This chain joins TRBV7-3 and TRBJ2-1; perhaps TRBD2 as D (7 bases). V lost 5 bases and J lost 4, with 21 bases in between. The V gene's germline CDR1 is SGHTA and CDR2 FQGTGA. The CDR3 is 17 amino acids. In DNA, the CDR3 is TGTGCCAGCAGCCCAGCTAGCGGACAGCCCTTGTACAATGAGCAGTTCTTC. Protein product: CASSPASGQPLYNEQFF.